This T cell receptor beta chain emerged from a study of T cell repertoires in cytomegalovirus infection (dated by TCRdb to the late 2010s). General notes on the study: The HLA type of each donor mattered for the analysis, because public TCR beta signatures pointed to carriage of CMV infection along with the matching HLA type.

Sequencing used an Illumina HiSeq 1500. The public reads were reanalyzed by TCRdb: fastp trimming at Q25, MiXCR alignment, in-frame beta chains only. Each entry is one CDR3 protein sequence, shown with its most common DNA and genes. Across this sample there are 250,000 or so distinct CDR3 sequences, with around 9% seen only once. The ten largest clones represent over 12% of the sample. Turning to this clonotype: Its antigen is still unknown. No base qualities exist here, and no much larger clone lies one base off it.

Summary of the overall study and its limitations: The ex vivo response was dominated by HLA-C-restricted CMV-specific TCR beta clonotypes, which also provided the single most frequent clonotype in two of eight donors. Carriers of CMV infection plus the relevant HLA type were discriminated by the cumulative frequency of public TCR beta family members in the study cohort and in an independent 352-donor cohort.

V is reduced by 4 bases and J by 6 bases, leaving a spacing of 17 bases between them. Looking up the germline V gene (reference sequence) yields CDR1 SGHKS and CDR2 YYEKEE. The cysteine opens and the phenylalanine closes a CDR3 of 15 amino acids. The DNA shown is the 45-base CDR3, in frame from base 1. This chain joins TRBV5-5 to TRBJ2-1; tentative D gene TRBD2, with 6 bases matching. The source of this sequence is a human donor in good health (CMV status not recorded). Some clones in this sample may be carry-over from other donors' samples. Material for sequencing was PBMCs. The CDR3 is CASSGVGGWGNEQFF. The nucleotides read TGTGCCAGCAGCGGGGTGGGGGGTTGGGGCAATGAGCAGTTCTTC.